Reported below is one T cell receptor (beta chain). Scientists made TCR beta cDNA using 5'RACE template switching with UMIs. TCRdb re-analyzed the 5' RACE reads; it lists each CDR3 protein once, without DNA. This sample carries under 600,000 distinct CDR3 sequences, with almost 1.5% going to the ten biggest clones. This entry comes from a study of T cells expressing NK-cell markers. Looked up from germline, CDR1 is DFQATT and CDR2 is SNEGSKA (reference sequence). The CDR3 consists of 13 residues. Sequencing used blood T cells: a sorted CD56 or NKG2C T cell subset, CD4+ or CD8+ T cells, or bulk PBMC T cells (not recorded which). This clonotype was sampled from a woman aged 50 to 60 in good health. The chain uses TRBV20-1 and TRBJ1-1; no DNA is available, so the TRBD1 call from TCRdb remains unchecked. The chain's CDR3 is CSALQAANTEAFF.